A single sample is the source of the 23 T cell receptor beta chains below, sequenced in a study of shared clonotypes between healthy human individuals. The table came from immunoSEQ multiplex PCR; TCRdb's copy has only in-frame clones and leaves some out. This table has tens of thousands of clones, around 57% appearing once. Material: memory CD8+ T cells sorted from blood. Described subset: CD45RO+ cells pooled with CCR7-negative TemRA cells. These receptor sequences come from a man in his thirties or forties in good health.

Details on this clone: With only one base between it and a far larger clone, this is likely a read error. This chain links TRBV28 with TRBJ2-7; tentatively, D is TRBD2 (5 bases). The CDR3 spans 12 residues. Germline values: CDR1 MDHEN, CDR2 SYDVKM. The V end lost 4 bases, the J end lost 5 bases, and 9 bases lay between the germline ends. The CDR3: CASSWGADEQYF. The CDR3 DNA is TGTGCCAGCAGTTGGGGAGCCGACGAGCAGTACTTC.

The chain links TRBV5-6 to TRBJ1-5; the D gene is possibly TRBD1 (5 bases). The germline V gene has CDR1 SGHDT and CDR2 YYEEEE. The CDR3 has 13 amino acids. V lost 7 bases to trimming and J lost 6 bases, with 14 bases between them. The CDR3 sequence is CASGYRGGQPQHF. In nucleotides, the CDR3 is TGTGCCAGCGGCTATCGTGGGGGTCAGCCCCAGCATTTT.

Here the CDR3 DNA reads TGTGCCAGCACCAGGGAAAACACCGGGGAGCTGTTTTTT. Translating gives CASTRENTGELFF. V is TRBV25-1 and J is TRBJ2-2, with D maybe TRBD1 (5 bases). Deletions cut 7 bases from V and 2 bases from J, with 8 bases between. This CDR3 has 13 amino acids. Looked up from germline, CDR1 is MGHDK and CDR2 is SYGVNS.

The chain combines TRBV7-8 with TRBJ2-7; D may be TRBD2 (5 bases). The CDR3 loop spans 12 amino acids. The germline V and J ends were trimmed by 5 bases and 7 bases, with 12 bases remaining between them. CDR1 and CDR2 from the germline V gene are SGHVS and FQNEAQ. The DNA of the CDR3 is TGTGCCAGCAGCCCGCCTTCGGGGGAGCAGTACTTC. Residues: CASSPPSGEQYF. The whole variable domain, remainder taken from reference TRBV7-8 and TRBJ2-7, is GAGVSQSPRYKVAKRGQDVALRCDPISGHVSLFWYQQALGQGPEFLTYFQNEAQLDKSGLPSDRFFAERPEGSVSTLKIQRTQQEDSAVYLCASSPPSGEQYFGPGTRLTVT.

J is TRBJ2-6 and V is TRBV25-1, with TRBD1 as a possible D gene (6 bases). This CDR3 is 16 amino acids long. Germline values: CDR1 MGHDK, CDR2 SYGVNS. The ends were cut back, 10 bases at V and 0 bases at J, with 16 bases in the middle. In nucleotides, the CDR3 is TGTGCCACTATGAGACAGGACCGCTCTGGGGCCAACGTCCTGACTTTC. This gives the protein CATMRQDRSGANVLTF. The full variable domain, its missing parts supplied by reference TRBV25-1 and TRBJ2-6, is EADIYQTPRYLVIGTGKKITLECSQTMGHDKMYWYQQDPGMELHLIHYSYGVNSTEKGDLSSESTVSRIRTEHFPLTLESARPSHTSQYLCATMRQDRSGANVLTFGAGSRLTVL.

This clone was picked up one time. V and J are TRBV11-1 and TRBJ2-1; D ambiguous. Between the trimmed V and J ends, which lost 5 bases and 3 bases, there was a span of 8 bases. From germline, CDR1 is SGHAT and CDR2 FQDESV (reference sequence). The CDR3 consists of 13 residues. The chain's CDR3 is CASSRNSYNEQFF. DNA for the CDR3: TGTGCCAGCAGCCGAAACAGCTACAATGAGCAGTTCTTC. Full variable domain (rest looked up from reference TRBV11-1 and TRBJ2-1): EAEVAQSPRYKITEKSQAVAFWCDPISGHATLYWYRQILGQGPELLVQFQDESVVDDSQLPKDRFSAERLKGVDSTLKIQPAELGDSAMYLCASSRNSYNEQFFGPGTRLTVL.

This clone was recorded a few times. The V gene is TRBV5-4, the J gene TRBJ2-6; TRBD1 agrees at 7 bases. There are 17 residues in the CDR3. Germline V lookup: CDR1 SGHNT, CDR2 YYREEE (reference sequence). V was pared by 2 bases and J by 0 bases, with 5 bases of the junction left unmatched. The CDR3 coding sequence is TGTGCCAGCAGCTTCCGGGACAGCTTCTCTGGGGCCAACGTCCTGACTTTC. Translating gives CASSFRDSFSGANVLTF.

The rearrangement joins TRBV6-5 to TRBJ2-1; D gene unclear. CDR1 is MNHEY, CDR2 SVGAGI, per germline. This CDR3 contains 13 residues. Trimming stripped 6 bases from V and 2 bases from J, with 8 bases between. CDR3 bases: TGTGCCAGCAGCGCGTTCGCCTACAATGAGCAGTTCTTC. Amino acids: CASSAFAYNEQFF.

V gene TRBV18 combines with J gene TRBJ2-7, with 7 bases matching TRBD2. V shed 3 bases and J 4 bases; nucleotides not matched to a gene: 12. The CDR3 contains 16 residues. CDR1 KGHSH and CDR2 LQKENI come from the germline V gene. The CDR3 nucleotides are TGTGCCAGCTCACCTGGGGGGGAGACTGCGAGATACGAGCAGTACTTC. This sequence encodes CASSPGGETARYEQYF.

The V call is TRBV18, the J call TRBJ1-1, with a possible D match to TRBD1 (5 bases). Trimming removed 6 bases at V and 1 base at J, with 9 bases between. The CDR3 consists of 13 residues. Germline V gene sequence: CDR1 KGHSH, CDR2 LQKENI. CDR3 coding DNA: TGTGCCAGCTCCCCAGGACAGAACACTGAAGCTTTCTTT. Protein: CASSPGQNTEAFF. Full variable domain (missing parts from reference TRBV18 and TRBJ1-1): NAGVMQNPRHLVRRRGQEARLRCSPMKGHSHVYWYRQLPEEGLKFMVYLQKENIIDESGMPKERFSAEFPKEGPSILRIQQVVRGDSAAYFCASSPGQNTEAFFGQGTRLTVV.

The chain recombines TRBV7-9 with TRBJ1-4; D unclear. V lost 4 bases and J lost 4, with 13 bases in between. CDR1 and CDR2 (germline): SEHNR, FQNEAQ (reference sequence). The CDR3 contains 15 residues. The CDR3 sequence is CASSSQSGGNEKLFF. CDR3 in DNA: TGTGCCAGCAGCTCTCAGTCGGGCGGTAATGAAAAACTGTTTTTT.

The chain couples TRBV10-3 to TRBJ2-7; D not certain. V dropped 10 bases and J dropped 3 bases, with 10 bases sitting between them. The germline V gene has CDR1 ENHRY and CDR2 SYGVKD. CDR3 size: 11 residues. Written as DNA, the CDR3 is TGTGCCAGCAGCTTCTTCTACGAGCAGTACTTC. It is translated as CASSFFYEQYF.

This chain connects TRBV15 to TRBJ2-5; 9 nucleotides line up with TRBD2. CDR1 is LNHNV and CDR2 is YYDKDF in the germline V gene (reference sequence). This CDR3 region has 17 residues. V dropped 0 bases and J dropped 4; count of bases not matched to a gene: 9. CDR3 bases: TGTGCCACCAGCAGAGACGTTAGCGGGAGTTGGGTAGAGACCCAGTACTTC. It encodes CATSRDVSGSWVETQYF.

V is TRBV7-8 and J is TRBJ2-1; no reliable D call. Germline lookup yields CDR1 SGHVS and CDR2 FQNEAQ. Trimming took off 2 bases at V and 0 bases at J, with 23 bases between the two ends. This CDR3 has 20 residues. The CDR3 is CASSLRWVPGFSSSYNEQFF. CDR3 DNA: TGTGCCAGCAGCTTACGGTGGGTCCCGGGTTTCTCTAGCTCCTACAATGAGCAGTTCTTC.

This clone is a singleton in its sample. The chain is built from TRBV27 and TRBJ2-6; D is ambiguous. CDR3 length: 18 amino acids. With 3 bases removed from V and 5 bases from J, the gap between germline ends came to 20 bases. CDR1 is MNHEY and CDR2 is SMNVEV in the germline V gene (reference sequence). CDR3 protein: CASSFLIWLQSRANVLTF. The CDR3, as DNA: TGTGCCAGCAGTTTTTTAATCTGGCTACAAAGTCGGGCCAACGTCCTGACTTTC.

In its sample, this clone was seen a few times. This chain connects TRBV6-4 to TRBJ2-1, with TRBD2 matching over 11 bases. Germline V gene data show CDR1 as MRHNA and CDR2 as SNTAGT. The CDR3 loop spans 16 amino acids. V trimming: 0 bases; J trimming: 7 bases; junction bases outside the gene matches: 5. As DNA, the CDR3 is TGTGCCAGCAGTGACTCGGGACTAGCGGTAACGAATGAGCAGTTCTTC. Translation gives CASSDSGLAVTNEQFF.

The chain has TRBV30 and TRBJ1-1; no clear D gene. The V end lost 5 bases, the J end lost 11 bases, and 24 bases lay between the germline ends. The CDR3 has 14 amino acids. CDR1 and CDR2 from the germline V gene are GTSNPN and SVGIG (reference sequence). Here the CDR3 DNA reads TGTGCCTGGCGTTTGACCGTTACACCTTATGGGGCTTTCTTT. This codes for CAWRLTVTPYGAFF. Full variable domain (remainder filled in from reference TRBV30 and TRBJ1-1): SQTIHQWPATLVQPVGSPLSLECTVEGTSNPNLYWYRQAAGRGLQLLFYSVGIGQISSEVPQNLSASRPQDRQFILSSKKLLLSDSGFYLCAWRLTVTPYGAFFGQGTRLTVV.

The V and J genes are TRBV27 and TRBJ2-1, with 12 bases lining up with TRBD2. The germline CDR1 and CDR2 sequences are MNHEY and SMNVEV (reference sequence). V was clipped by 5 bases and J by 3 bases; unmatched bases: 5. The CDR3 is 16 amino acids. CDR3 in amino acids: CASSGGGLAGYNEQFF. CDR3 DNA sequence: TGTGCCAGCAGTGGGGGGGGACTAGCGGGCTACAATGAGCAGTTCTTC.

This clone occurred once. CDR3 nucleotides: TGTGCCAGCAGGGAGGGAGCCCCTCCCTCCTACGAGCAGTACTTC. Protein sequence: CASREGAPPSYEQYF. The chain recombines TRBV2 with TRBJ2-7, with D possibly TRBD2 on 6 matching bases. From germline, CDR1 is SNHLY and CDR2 FYNNEI. This CDR3 has 15 amino acids. Trimming took 6 bases from V and 0 from J, leaving 15 bases between them. Complete variable domain (other parts from reference TRBV2 and TRBJ2-7): EPEVTQTPSHQVTQMGQEVILRCVPISNHLYFYWYRQILGQKVEFLVSFYNNEISEKSEIFDDQFSVERPDGSNFTLKIRSTKLEDSAMYFCASREGAPPSYEQYFGPGTRLTVT.

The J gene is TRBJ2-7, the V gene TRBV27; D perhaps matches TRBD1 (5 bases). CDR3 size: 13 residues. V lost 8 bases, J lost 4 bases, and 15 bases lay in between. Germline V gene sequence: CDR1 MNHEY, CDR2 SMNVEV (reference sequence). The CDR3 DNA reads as TGTGCCAGCCGGCAGGGTGTAACATACGAGCAGTACTTC. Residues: CASRQGVTYEQYF.

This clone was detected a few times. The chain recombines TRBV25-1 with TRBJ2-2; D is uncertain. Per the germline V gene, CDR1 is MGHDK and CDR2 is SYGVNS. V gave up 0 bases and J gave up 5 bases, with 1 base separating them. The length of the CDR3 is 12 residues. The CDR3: CASSEYTGELFF. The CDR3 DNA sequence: TGTGCCAGCAGTGAATATACCGGGGAGCTGTTTTTT.

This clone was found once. The CDR3 nucleotides read TGCGCCAGCAGCAAGAAGGCGAACACCGGGGAGCTGTTTTTT. This gives the protein CASSKKANTGELFF. The chain couples TRBV5-1 to TRBJ2-2; no definite D call. The CDR3 contains 14 residues. The V end was cut by 4 bases, the J end by 0 bases, with 7 bases between. The germline V gene encodes CDR1 SGHRS and CDR2 YFSETQ.

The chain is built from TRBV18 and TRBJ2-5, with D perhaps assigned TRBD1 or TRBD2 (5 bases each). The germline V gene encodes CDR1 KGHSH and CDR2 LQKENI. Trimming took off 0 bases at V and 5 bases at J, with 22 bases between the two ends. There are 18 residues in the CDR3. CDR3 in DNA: TGTGCCAGCTCACCACCGGGGGAGATCCACAAGAGCAGGGAGACCCAGTACTTC. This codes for CASSPPGEIHKSRETQYF.